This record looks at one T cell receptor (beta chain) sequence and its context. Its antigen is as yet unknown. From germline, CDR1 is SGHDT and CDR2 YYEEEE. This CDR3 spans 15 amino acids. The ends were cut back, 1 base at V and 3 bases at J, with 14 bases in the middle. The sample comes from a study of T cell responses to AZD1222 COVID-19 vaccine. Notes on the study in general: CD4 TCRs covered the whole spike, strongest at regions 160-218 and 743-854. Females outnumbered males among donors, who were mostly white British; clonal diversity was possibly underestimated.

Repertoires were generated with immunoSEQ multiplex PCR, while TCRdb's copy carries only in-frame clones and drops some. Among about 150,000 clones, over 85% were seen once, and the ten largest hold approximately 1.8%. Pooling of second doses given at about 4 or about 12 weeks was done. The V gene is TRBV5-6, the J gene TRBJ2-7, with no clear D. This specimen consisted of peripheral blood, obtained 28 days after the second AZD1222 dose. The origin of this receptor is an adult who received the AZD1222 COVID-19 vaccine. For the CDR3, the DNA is TGTGCCAGCAGCTTGTCCGGTGGGCTACACTACGAGCAGTACTTC. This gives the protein CASSLSGGLHYEQYF.